A selection of T cell receptor beta chains follows, all from one sample in a study of a mutant IDH1 vaccine in newly diagnosed glioma. Clones were sequenced by immunoSEQ multiplex PCR, and TCRdb holds only the in-frame ones, with some missing. This table holds 50,000 to 65,000 clones, more than 80% found once. The sample in question was PBMCs, obtained from a glioma patient treated with radiotherapy, temozolomide or both. These receptors came from a man aged 18 to 30 with glioma. Each CDR3 is given with its conserved first and last residue. A D gene is named only where the DNA matches it firmly. Size tells how often a clone was seen (once, few, many) or the class of an expanded clone, and some rows leave it out.

TGTGCCAGTAGTAGGACAAGCTCCTACAATGAGCAGTTCTTC CASSRTSSYNEQFF NA NA TRBJ2-1 TRBV19
TGTGCCTGGAGTGGGCCCAGGGAGACCCAGTACTTC CAWSGPRETQYF NA NA TRBJ2-5 TRBV30
TGTGCCAGCAGTATCACTACAGGGGGGTATTATGGCTACACCTTC CASSITTGGYYGYTF TRBD1 NA TRBJ1-2 TRBV7-2
TGTGCCAGTAGTTCCCCCTCCTACGAGCAGTACTTC CASSSPSYEQYF NA few TRBJ2-7 TRBV19
TGTGCCAGCAGTTTCCGGACAGGGGGCAGGTCCTACGAGCAGTACTTC CASSFRTGGRSYEQYF TRBD1 NA TRBJ2-7 TRBV27
TGTGCCAGCTCACCACGGCAGGGTGCGAATCAGCCCCAGCATTTT CASSPRQGANQPQHF NA few TRBJ1-5 TRBV18
TGTGCCAGCAGCCGCGACAGGGGGGGCTACGAGCAGTACTTC CASSRDRGGYEQYF TRBD1 NA TRBJ2-7 TRBV6-5
TGTGCCAGCAGACTAGGGACAGGGGGGAATTCACCCCTCCACTTT CASRLGTGGNSPLHF TRBD1 NA TRBJ1-6 TRBV7-2
TGTGCCAGCAGCCAAGAACCAGGGGGGGCTGAAGCTTTCTTT CASSQEPGGAEAFF TRBD1 NA TRBJ1-1 TRBV4-2
TGTGCCAGCAGTGAAAGGTGGGACACTAACTATGGCTACACCTTC CASSERWDTNYGYTF NA NA TRBJ1-2 TRBV25-1
TGCGCCAGCAGCCAAGTTATCAGGATGGGGCTTAGCAATCAGCCCCAGCATTTT CASSQVIRMGLSNQPQHF NA few TRBJ1-5 TRBV4-1
TGCGCCAGCAGACTAGCGGGGCAAGAGACCCAGTACTTC CASRLAGQETQYF TRBD2 NA TRBJ2-5 TRBV5-1
TGTGCAAGTCTCCCTATAGCCAAAAACATTCAGTACTTC CASLPIAKNIQYF NA NA TRBJ2-4 TRBV12-2
TGTGCCAGCAGTTTTGGGGTTAAGGACGAGCAGTACTTC CASSFGVKDEQYF NA NA TRBJ2-7 TRBV6-1
TGTGCCAGCAGGGATCTAGGGGAAGGTGGCTACACCTTC CASRDLGEGGYTF NA NA TRBJ1-2 TRBV5-6
TGTGCCAGCAGCACCGTCGGACAGGGTGGCACTGAAGCTTTCTTT CASSTVGQGGTEAFF TRBD1 NA TRBJ1-1 TRBV9
TGTGCCAGCTCACAACCGGATCGGGACAGGAAGGTCAACGAGCAGTACTTC CASSQPDRDRKVNEQYF TRBD1 NA TRBJ2-7 TRBV18
TGTGCCAGCAGCGCTGGACAGGGGTTTGGAAACACCATATATTTT CASSAGQGFGNTIYF TRBD1 NA TRBJ1-3 TRBV7-2
TGTGCCAGCAGCTTATGGACAGGGGGTAATTCACCCCTCCACTTT CASSLWTGGNSPLHF TRBD1 NA TRBJ1-6 TRBV9
TGTGCCACCACCAAGGGATTCACCTACGAGCAGTACTTC CATTKGFTYEQYF NA NA TRBJ2-7 TRBV18
TGTGCCAGCCAAGACCCGGGGTGGCGGGATACGCAGTATTTT CASQDPGWRDTQYF NA NA TRBJ2-3 TRBV19
TGTGCCAGCAAAAGGGGGCAGACTCTCTATGGCTACACCTTC CASKRGQTLYGYTF TRBD1 NA TRBJ1-2 TRBV5-6
TGTGCCAGCAGCTTAGTGGGTATAGGGGGCGGCACTGAAGCTTTCTTT CASSLVGIGGGTEAFF TRBD1 few TRBJ1-1 TRBV7-2
TGTGCCAGCAGCCCGAATAGCAATCAGCCCCAGCATTTT CASSPNSNQPQHF NA NA TRBJ1-5 TRBV7-9
TGTGCCAGCAGTTTATCGATGAGCAACTCCTACGAGCAGTACTTC CASSLSMSNSYEQYF NA NA TRBJ2-7 TRBV27
TGCAGCGTTGCCATTCGGACTGAAGCTTTCTTT CSVAIRTEAFF NA NA TRBJ1-1 TRBV29-1
TGTGCCTGGAAACGGGAGGGCCTCACAGATACGCAGTATTTT CAWKREGLTDTQYF TRBD2 NA TRBJ2-3 TRBV30
TGTGCCAGCAGTAACGGGAGAGCGAACACCGGGGAGCTGTTTTTT CASSNGRANTGELFF NA NA TRBJ2-2 TRBV6-5
TGTGCCAGCAGTCCATTTATAGGCGAGCAGTACTTC CASSPFIGEQYF NA once TRBJ2-7 TRBV2
TGTGCCAGCAGCCAAGGCATGGGACAGGAAGCTTTCTTT CASSQGMGQEAFF TRBD1 once TRBJ1-1 TRBV14
TGTGCCAGCAGCCAAGATATAGGGCAGTCCACTGAAGCTTTCTTT CASSQDIGQSTEAFF NA NA TRBJ1-1 TRBV4-2
TGTGCCATCAGTGAGTCTTTGGACAGTAGCAATCAGCCCCAGCATTTT CAISESLDSSNQPQHF NA NA TRBJ1-5 TRBV10-3
TGTGCCAGCAGCTTAGGTTGGGACGACGGTAGTGGCAATCAGCCCCAGCATTTT CASSLGWDDGSGNQPQHF NA NA TRBJ1-5 TRBV7-9
TGTGCCAGCAGTTACTCTGGACTAGTAGAGGATGAGCAGTTCTTC CASSYSGLVEDEQFF TRBD2 NA TRBJ2-1 TRBV6-6
TGCAGCGCCAAGGGGGGACTAGGACTTGCAGATACGCAGTATTTT CSAKGGLGLADTQYF TRBD2 NA TRBJ2-3 TRBV29-1
TGTGCCAGCAGCCAATGGGCTGTTCATGAGCAGTTCTTC CASSQWAVHEQFF NA NA TRBJ2-1 TRBV14
TGTGCCAGCAGCCGTCAGGGGCGGTGGAACACTGAAGCTTTCTTT CASSRQGRWNTEAFF NA NA TRBJ1-1 TRBV7-2
TGTGCCAGCAGCTTACAAAAAGGACTAGCGGGGCGCGGGGAGACCCAGTACTTC CASSLQKGLAGRGETQYF TRBD2 once TRBJ2-5 TRBV7-2
TGTGCCAGCAGCTCCTACCGGGACAGGGGGGTGAACACTGAAGCTTTCTTT CASSSYRDRGVNTEAFF TRBD1 NA TRBJ1-1 TRBV11-2
TGCGCCAGCAGCCCATCGATGTGGGGGTCCTATAATTCACCCCTCCACTTT CASSPSMWGSYNSPLHF NA NA TRBJ1-6 TRBV4-3
TGTGCCAGCAGCTTAGCGGGCACTGAAGCTTTCTTT CASSLAGTEAFF NA few TRBJ1-1 TRBV7-3
TGTGCCAGCAGCTTATTCTTAAGGGGGACAGGGGAGGGCGGTGAGCAGTACTTC CASSLFLRGTGEGGEQYF TRBD1 once TRBJ2-7 TRBV7-8
TGTGCCAGCAGCCAGGGGGCCAGCTATGGCTACACCTTC CASSQGASYGYTF TRBD1 NA TRBJ1-2 TRBV6-4
TGTGCCAGCAGCAAGAGGATCAGTTACTACGAGCAGTACTTC CASSKRISYYEQYF NA NA TRBJ2-7 TRBV5-6
TGTGCCTGGAGTTTCCTGACTAGCGGGCCACGAAACTTC CAWSFLTSGPRNF TRBD2 NA TRBJ2-7 TRBV30
TGTGCCGGAACTAGCGGGGGAATCCTAAGCACAGATACGCAGTATTTT CAGTSGGILSTDTQYF TRBD2 NA TRBJ2-3 TRBV30
TGTGCCAGCAGTTTTCCGGGGGCCCCAGGGGGGCAGTTCTTC CASSFPGAPGGQFF NA once TRBJ2-1 TRBV27
TGTGCCACCAGCAGAGATTGGGCAGTAAATAACTATGGCTACACCTTC CATSRDWAVNNYGYTF NA NA TRBJ1-2 TRBV15
TGTGCTGGACAACTAGGGAGCAATCAGCCCCAGCATTTT CAGQLGSNQPQHF NA NA TRBJ1-5 TRBV28
TGTGCCAGCAAAAGACAGGGGGCGAGCACTGAAGCTTTCTTT CASKRQGASTEAFF TRBD1 NA TRBJ1-1 TRBV6-1
TGTGCCAGCAGCTTTCAGAGATCCTCTGGAAACACCATATATTTT CASSFQRSSGNTIYF NA NA TRBJ1-3 TRBV7-9
TGTGCCACTGCGCAGGTTTTCTCCTACGAGCAGTACTTC CATAQVFSYEQYF NA NA TRBJ2-7 TRBV6-1
TGTGCCAGCGGGCAGGTCTGGAACACTGAAGCTTTCTTT CASGQVWNTEAFF NA NA TRBJ1-1 TRBV6-1
TGTGCCAGCAGCTTACGAGGAGATGGTTACTACGAGCAGTACTTC CASSLRGDGYYEQYF NA NA TRBJ2-7 TRBV7-9